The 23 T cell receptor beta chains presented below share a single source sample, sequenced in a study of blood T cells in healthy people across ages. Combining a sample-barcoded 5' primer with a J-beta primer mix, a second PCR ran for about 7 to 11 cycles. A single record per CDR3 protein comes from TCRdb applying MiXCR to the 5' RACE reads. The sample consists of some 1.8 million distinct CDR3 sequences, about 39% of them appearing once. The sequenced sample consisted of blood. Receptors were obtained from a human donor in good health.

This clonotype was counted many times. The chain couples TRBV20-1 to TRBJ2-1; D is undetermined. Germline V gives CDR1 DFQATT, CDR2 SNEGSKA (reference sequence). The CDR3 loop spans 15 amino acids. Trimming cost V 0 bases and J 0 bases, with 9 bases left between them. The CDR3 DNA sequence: TGCAGTGCTAGAGACGCCACCCGCTCCTACAATGAGCAGTTCTTC. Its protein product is CSARDATRSYNEQFF.

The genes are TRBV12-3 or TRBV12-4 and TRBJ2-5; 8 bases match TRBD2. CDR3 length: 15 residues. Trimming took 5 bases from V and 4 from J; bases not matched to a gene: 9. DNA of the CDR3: TGTGCCAGCAGTCCTAACGCGGGGGGATCAGAGACCCAGTACTTC. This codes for CASSPNAGGSETQYF.

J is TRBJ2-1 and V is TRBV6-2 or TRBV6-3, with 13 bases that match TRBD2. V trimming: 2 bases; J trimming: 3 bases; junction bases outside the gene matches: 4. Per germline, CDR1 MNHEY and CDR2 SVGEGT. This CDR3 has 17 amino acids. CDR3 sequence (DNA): TGTGCCAGCAGTTACGGGCGGACTAGCGGGGGCTACAATGAGCAGTTCTTC. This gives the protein CASSYGRTSGGYNEQFF.

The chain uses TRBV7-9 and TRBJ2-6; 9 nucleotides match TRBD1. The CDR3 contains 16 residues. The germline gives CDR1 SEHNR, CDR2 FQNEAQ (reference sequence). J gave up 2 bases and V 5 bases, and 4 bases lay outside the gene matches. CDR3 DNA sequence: TGTGCCAGCAGCCTCGACAGGGGGGCTGGGGCCAACGTCCTGACTTTC. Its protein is CASSLDRGAGANVLTF.

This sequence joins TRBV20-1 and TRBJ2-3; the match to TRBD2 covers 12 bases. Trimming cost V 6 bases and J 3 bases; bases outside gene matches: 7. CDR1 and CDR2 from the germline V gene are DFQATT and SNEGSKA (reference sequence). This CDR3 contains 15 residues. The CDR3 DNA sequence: TGCAGTGCCGATCCTAGCGGGGGGGCAACAGATACGCAGTATTTT. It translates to CSADPSGGATDTQYF.

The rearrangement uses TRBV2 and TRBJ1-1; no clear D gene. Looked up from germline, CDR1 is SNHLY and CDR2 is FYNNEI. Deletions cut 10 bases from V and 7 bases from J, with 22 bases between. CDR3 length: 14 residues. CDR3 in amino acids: CATKSAAILGEAFF. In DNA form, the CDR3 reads TGTGCCACCAAATCGGCCGCCATCCTGGGTGAAGCTTTCTTT.

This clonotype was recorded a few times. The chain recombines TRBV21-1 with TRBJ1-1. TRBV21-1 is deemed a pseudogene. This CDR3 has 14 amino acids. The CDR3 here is CATVFRFPNTEAFF. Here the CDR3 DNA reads TGTGCCACCGTATTCCGGTTCCCGAACACTGAAGCTTTCTTT.

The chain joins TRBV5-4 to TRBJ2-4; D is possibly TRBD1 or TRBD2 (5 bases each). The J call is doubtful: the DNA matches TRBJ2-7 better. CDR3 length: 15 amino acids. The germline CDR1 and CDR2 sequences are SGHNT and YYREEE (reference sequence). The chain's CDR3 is CASSRRQGIGYEQYF. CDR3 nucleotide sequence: TGTGCCAGCAGCCGGAGGCAGGGTATAGGCTACGAGCAGTACTTC.

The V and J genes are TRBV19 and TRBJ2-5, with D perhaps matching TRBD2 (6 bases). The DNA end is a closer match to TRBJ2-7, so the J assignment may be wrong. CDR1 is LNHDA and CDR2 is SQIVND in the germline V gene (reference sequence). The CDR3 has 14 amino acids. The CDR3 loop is CASSVPGLRHEQYF. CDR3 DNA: TGTGCCAGTAGTGTACCGGGACTTCGCCACGAGCAGTACTTC.

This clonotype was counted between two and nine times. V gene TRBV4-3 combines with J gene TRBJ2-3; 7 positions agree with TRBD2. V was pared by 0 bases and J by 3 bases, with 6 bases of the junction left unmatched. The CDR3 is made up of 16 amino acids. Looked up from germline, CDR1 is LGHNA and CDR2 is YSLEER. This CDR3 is CASSQDLGEGTDTQYF. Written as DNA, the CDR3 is TGCGCCAGCAGCCAAGATCTGGGGGAGGGTACAGATACGCAGTATTTT.

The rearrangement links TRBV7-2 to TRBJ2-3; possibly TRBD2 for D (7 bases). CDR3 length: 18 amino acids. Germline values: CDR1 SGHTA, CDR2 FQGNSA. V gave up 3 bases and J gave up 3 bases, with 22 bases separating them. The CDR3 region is CASSFWAGALRGTDTQYF. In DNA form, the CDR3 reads TGTGCCAGCAGCTTTTGGGCGGGGGCCCTCCGGGGGACAGATACGCAGTATTTT. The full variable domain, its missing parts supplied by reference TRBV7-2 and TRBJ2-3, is GAGVSQSPSNKVTEKGKDVELRCDPISGHTALYWYRQSLGQGLEFLIYFQGNSAPDKSGLPSDRFSAERTGGSVSTLTIQRTQQEDSAVYLCASSFWAGALRGTDTQYFGPGTRLTVL.

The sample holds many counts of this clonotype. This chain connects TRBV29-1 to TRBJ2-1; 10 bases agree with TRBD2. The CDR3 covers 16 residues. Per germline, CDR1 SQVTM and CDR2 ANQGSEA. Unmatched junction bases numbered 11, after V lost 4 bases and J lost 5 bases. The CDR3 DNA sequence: TGCAGCGTTGTGGGGGCGGAAGCGGGGGGGCACAATGAGCAGTTCTTC. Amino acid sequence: CSVVGAEAGGHNEQFF.

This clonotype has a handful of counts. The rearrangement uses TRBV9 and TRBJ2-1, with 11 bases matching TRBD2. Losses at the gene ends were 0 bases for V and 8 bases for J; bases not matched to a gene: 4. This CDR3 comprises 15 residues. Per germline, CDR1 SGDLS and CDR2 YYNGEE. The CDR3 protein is CASSVVLAGGHEQFF. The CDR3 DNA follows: TGTGCCAGCAGCGTAGTGCTAGCGGGGGGCCATGAGCAGTTCTTC.

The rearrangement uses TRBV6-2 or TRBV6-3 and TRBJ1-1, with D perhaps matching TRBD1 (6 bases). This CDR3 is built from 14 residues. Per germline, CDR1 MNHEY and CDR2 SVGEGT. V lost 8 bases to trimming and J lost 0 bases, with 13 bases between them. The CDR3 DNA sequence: TGTGCCAGCGAAGCCGACAGGTTGAACACTGAAGCTTTCTTT. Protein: CASEADRLNTEAFF.

CDR3 coding DNA: TGTGCCAGCAGTTTAGCACCACGTTTCTCCGGTAGTCCAACTAGCAATGAGCAGTTCTTC. Translating it yields CASSLAPRFSGSPTSNEQFF. The rearrangement joins TRBV12-3 or TRBV12-4 to TRBJ2-1; D perhaps matches TRBD2 (5 bases). Trimming shortened V by 0 bases and J by 6 bases, and 27 bases separated the two germline ends. The CDR3 covers 20 residues.

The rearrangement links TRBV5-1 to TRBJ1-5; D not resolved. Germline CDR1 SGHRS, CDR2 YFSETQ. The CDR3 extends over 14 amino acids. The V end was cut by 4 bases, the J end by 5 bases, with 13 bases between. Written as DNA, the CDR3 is TGCGCCAGCAGCCCTGACAAGGGTGATCAGCCCCAGCATTTT. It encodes CASSPDKGDQPQHF.

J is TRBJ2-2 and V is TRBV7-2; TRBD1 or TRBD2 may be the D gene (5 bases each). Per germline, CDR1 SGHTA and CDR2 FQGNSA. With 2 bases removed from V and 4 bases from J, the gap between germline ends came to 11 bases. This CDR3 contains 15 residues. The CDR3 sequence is CASSLSGPSTGELFF. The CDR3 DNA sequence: TGTGCCAGCAGCTTATCGGGGCCCAGCACCGGGGAGCTGTTTTTT.

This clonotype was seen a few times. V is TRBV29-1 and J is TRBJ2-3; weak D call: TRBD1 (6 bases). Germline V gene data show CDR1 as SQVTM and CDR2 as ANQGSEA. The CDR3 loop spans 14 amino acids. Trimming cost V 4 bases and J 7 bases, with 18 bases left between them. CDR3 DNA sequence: TGCAGCGTTGGACAGGCCCAAAAGGAGAATACGCAGTATTTT. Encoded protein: CSVGQAQKENTQYF.

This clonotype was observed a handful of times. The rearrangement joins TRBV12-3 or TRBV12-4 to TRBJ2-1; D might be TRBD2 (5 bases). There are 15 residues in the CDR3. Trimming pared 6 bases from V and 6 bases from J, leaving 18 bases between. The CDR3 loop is CASSRPASGINEQFF. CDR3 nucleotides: TGTGCCAGCAGCCGTCCGGCGTCGGGGATCAATGAGCAGTTCTTC.

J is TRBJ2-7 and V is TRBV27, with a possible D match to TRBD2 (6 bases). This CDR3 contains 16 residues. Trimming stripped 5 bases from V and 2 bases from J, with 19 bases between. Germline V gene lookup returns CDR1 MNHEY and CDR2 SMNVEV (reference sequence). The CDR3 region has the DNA TGTGCCAGCAGTCTTTCGTTAGCGGAACTCCCCTACGAGCAGTACTTC. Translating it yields CASSLSLAELPYEQYF.

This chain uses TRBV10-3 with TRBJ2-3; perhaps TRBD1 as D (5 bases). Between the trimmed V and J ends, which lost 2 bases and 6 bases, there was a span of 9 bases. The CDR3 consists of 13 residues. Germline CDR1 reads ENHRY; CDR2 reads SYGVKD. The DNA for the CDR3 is TGTGCCATCAGTGAGAAGGGGATGGATACGCAGTATTTT. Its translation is CAISEKGMDTQYF.

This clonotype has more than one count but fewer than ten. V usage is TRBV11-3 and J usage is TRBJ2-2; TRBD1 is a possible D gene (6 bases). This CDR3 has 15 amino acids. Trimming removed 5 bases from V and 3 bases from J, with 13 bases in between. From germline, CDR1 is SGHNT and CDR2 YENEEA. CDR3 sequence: CASSARDKYTGELFF. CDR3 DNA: TGTGCCAGCAGCGCCCGGGACAAGTACACCGGGGAGCTGTTTTTT.

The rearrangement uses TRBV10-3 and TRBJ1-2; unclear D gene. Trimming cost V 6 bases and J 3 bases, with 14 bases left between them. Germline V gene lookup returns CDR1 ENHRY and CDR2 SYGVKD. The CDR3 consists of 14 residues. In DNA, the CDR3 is TGTGCCATCAGCCTGAGTATGGAGGACTATGGCTACACCTTC. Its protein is CAISLSMEDYGYTF.